Shown below are 8 T cell receptor beta chains from a single sample sequenced in a study of radiotherapy plus CTLA-4 blockade in lung cancer. This table comes from immunoSEQ multiplex PCR, and its TCRdb copy is limited to in-frame clones, with some not included. Altogether 30,000 to 45,000 clones are present, roughly 72% being singletons, with the ten largest covering under 13%. The sample consisted of peripheral blood, taken from a patient treated with radiotherapy plus ipilimumab. The receptors originated from a human donor with non-small cell lung cancer who had stable disease on radiotherapy plus ipilimumab.

The gene calls are TRBV5-5 and TRBJ1-1; 8 bases fit TRBD1. Germline values: CDR1 SGHKS, CDR2 YYEKEE (reference sequence). CDR3 length equals 14 residues. J was trimmed by 4 bases and V by 3 bases; bases with no gene match: 5. CDR3 sequence reads: CASSSQGARTEAFF. In nucleotides, the CDR3 is TGTGCCAGCAGCTCGCAGGGGGCGCGCACTGAAGCTTTCTTT.

This clone has more than one count but fewer than ten. The rearrangement links TRBV19 to TRBJ2-1; perhaps TRBD2 as D (7 bases). This CDR3 contains 14 residues. V lost 9 bases and J 7 bases, leaving 19 bases between the germline ends. Germline CDR1 and CDR2: LNHDA and SQIVND (reference sequence). CDR3 DNA: TGTGCCAGCCGGTCGGGGGGCGTATTTAATGAGCAGTTCTTC. This sequence encodes CASRSGGVFNEQFF.

J is TRBJ1-1 and V is TRBV6-5; tentative D call: TRBD1 (5 bases). The CDR3 runs to 14 residues. Looked up from germline, CDR1 is MNHEY and CDR2 is SVGAGI. With 6 bases removed from V and 4 bases from J, the gap between germline ends came to 15 bases. The CDR3 region has the DNA TGTGCCAGCAGCTCGACCAGGGTAGCCACTGAAGCTTTCTTT. Encoded protein: CASSSTRVATEAFF.

This clone has a handful of counts. The chain couples TRBV6-5 to TRBJ2-2, with TRBD2 matching over 7 bases. Germline loops: CDR1 MNHEY, CDR2 SVGAGI. CDR3 size: 15 residues. Germline trimming cut 6 bases from V and 8 bases from J; bases unmatched to any gene: 12. CDR3 nucleotides: TGTGCCAGCAGAACACTAGCGATATCGGGTGGGGAGCTGTTTTTT. It yields the protein CASRTLAISGGELFF.

The chain employs TRBV10-3 and TRBJ2-2; D unresolved. Germline V gene sequence: CDR1 ENHRY, CDR2 SYGVKD. This CDR3 has 14 residues. V was clipped by 6 bases and J by 1 base, with 9 bases between them. DNA for the CDR3: TGTGCCATCAGGGGCCAGGTGAACACCGGGGAGCTGTTTTTT. Translated, it gives CAIRGQVNTGELFF.

This rearrangement joins TRBV11-2 to TRBJ2-1; 9 nucleotides match TRBD1. With V trimmed by 5 bases and J by 5 bases, 4 bases remained unmatched. Per the germline V gene, CDR1 is SGHAT and CDR2 is FQNNGV. This CDR3 region has 14 residues. DNA of the CDR3: TGTGCCAGCAGCCTTTGGACAGGGGACAATGAGCAGTTCTTC. Amino acid sequence: CASSLWTGDNEQFF.

V and J are TRBV30 and TRBJ1-1; D not resolved. The ends were cut back, 6 bases at V and 8 bases at J, with 13 bases in the middle. The CDR3 sequence is 11 residues long. Germline-derived CDR1 and CDR2 are GTSNPN and SVGIG (reference sequence). CDR3 sequence: CACNSHREAFF. CDR3 DNA: TGTGCCTGCAACTCCCATAGAGAAGCTTTCTTT.

This chain's CDR3 is CASTQVLAGGLEFF. CDR3 in DNA: TGCGCCAGCACCCAAGTCCTAGCGGGGGGGCTTGAGTTCTTC. The rearrangement joins TRBV10-2 to TRBJ2-1, with 12 positions matching TRBD2. Germline V CDR1 and CDR2: WSHSY, SAAADI. The CDR3 is 14 amino acids. V shed 7 bases, J shed 14 bases, and the junction held 12 bases outside the gene matches.